This TCR beta chain was documented in a study of blood T cells in healthy people across ages. On the study more broadly: Researchers report that template switching captured about one barcoded beta molecule per two T cells. General observations from the study: Higher diversity and more naive CD4+ cells were features of long-lived donors, compared to aged donors. Measured against age, TCR beta diversity per million T cells decreased in a roughly linear manner.

A second PCR, run for about 6 to 11 cycles, used a sample-barcoded 5' primer plus a J-beta primer mix. MiXCR, run by TCRdb on the 5' RACE reads, gives a single entry per CDR3 protein. This sample has roughly 900,000 distinct CDR3 sequences, with approximately 49% found just once. For this clonotype: No antigen is known for it.

PBMCs numbering at least 6.5 million were isolated per sample. Germline V gene sequence: CDR1 MGHDK, CDR2 SYGVNS. The CDR3 loop spans 14 amino acids. The J segment lost 5 bases and the V segment lost 4 bases, leaving 5 bases of the junction unmatched. The sequencing input was blood. V gene TRBV25-1 combines with J gene TRBJ2-5, with 9 positions matching TRBD1. The clonotype was recovered from a man aged 25-45 years in good health. For the CDR3, the DNA is TGTGCCAGCAGTGCTTCTGGACAGGGGGAGACCCAGTACTTC. Protein sequence: CASSASGQGETQYF.